This T cell receptor (beta chain) was captured by sequencing in a study of blood T cell repertoires in COVID-19. Whole-study context: Some COVID-19 samples were acute and others convalescent; all came from the United States, Italy and Spain.

Between the trimmed V and J ends, which lost 5 bases and 3 bases, there was a span of 4 bases. This CDR3 has 12 residues. Germline assignment: CDR1 SGHNT and CDR2 YENEEA. The protocol was immunoSEQ multiplex PCR, while the TCRdb copy is restricted to in-frame clones and leaves out a portion. This sample carries approximately 140,000 clones, 85% to 90% of them seen once, and the ten largest clones take under 7.5%. This TCR derives from a man at least 80 years old with acute or convalescent COVID-19. The chain is built from TRBV11-3 and TRBJ2-2; no clear D. Sequencing was carried out using peripheral blood. The CDR3 here is CASSLHTGELFF. The CDR3 DNA reads TGTGCCAGCAGCCTTCACACCGGGGAGCTGTTTTTT. Based on the CDR3 plus reference TRBV11-3 and TRBJ2-2, the full variable domain is EAGVVQSPRYKIIEKKQPVAFWCNPISGHNTLYWYLQNLGQGPELLIRYENEEAVDDSQLPKDRFSAERLKGVDSTLKIQPAELGDSAVYLCASSLHTGELFFGEGSRLTVL.